One T cell receptor beta chain is described in this entry. Its antigen is unidentified. The CDR3 length is 13 residues. The germline V and J ends were trimmed by 0 bases and 4 bases, with 6 bases remaining between them. Germline-derived CDR1 and CDR2 are SGHVS and FNYEAQ. The record originates from a study of OX40 agonist ivuxolimab in advanced cancers. Sequenced by immunoSEQ multiplex PCR; TCRdb stores in-frame clones only, minus some. The table includes tens of thousands of clones, 80% to 90% detected once. General observations from the study: Expanded peripheral T cell antigen specificity was not determined.

This TCR was sampled from an adult with an advanced solid tumor such as melanoma, head and neck, liver or kidney cancer. The chain combines TRBV7-6 with TRBJ1-1; D not resolved. The starting material was CD4+ or CD8+ T cells sorted from blood, obtained in a trial of the OX40 agonist ivuxolimab. The CDR3 region is CASSLARRTEAFF. The CDR3 DNA sequence: TGTGCCAGCAGCTTAGCCCGACGCACTGAAGCTTTCTTT.